This TCR beta chain comes out of a study of cytomegalovirus exposure and HLA in healthy donors (dated by TCRdb to about 2017). About the investigation overall: An earlier analysis of 587 of the donors reported 276 Gb of sequence data and roughly 120 million unique TCR beta sequences obtained from some 200 million T cells. On average, approximately 250,000 unique TCR beta nucleotide sequences were sequenced per donor among 398 genotyped donors of the cohort, with 15% to 20% of those sequences being non-productive. Of the 398 genotyped donors, roughly 85% fell in the genetic ancestry cluster associated with self-reported Caucasian donors. A later analysis re-analyzed previously published TCR beta repertoires from 666 donors and added high-resolution HLA genotyping to study TCR occurrence patterns. Donor age, sex, ethnicity and CMV serostatus were compiled alongside the repertoire data. High-throughput TCR immunosequencing, statistical association of individual TCRs with disease status, and machine learning were combined to predict cytomegalovirus infection status. Class I and class II HLA loci were covered by the typing at four-digit resolution. Besides the first cohort of roughly 660 subjects, a separate validation cohort made up of around 120 different subjects was used. A later genetic analysis took genome-wide SNP genotypes for about 55% of the roughly 670 donors and used that subset as a discovery cohort. About 300 gigabases of sequencing data and approximately 93 million unique TCR sequences were included in an early release covering roughly 600 HLA-typed donors. The number of donors typed differed by locus, with about 629-630 for A, B, C, DRB1 and DQB1, 522 for DQA1, some 570 for DPA1, and about 450 for DPB1. Rather than drawing on any new phenotypic data, the later analysis identified candidate immune exposures from TCR beta sequences and the way those sequences occurred across donors. The T cell repertoires of several hundred subjects were profiled by immunosequencing and related to cytomegalovirus serostatus. In an earlier analysis of 587 of the donors, high-throughput TCR beta sequencing was used to judge whether each TCR beta V gene segment behaved as functional or pseudogenic. The study was designed to test whether signatures of past pathogen exposure could be identified by cataloging public T cell receptors. All discovery cohort repertoires had been generated using a single sequencing platform. Four to six DR-DQ haplotypes were handled as single units for association and clustering, since linkage in the cohort was strong.

In total, just over 650 healthy bone marrow donors made up the cohort. At the time of sampling, all cohort members were nominally healthy, though unrecorded immune exposures were likely present. The donor was CMV seropositive and was included in the group of 270 or so seropositive cohort members. A peripheral blood sample was provided by each donor, and peripheral blood mononuclear cells were used for TCR beta sequencing. Genomic DNA extraction from the blood cell samples was performed with the Qiagen DNeasy Blood Extraction Kit. Libraries came from the immunoSEQ multiplex PCR assay. The multiplex PCR relied on a mix of 60 forward primers for TCR Vbeta segments and 13 reverse primers for TCR Jbeta segments. The CDR3 region of rearranged TCR beta genes was amplified from genomic DNA with a multiplex PCR assay. The Illumina HiSeq System was used to sequence the amplified TCR beta libraries as 87-base-pair reads. Regarding the original processing steps: A later analysis counted approximately 74 million unique TCR beta chains across the 550 to 800 repertoires, and some 11 million of these chains were shared by at least two donors. A nearest-neighbor algorithm error-corrected the raw reads and collapsed the reads into unique sequences, merging closely related sequences to remove PCR and sequencing errors. V, D and J gene segments were assigned by aligning CDR3 sequences to IMGT reference sequences. For a sequence to be retained, at least a six-nucleotide match to both a V gene segment and a J gene segment was required. A rearrangement counted as productive if the CDR3 had no stop codons and remained in frame with V and J, and every other rearrangement counted as non-productive. Following IMGT convention, CDR3 was defined as the stretch from the second conserved V-encoded cysteine up to the conserved J-encoded phenylalanine. Sequences without an unambiguous match to a single V gene segment were excluded from the earlier analysis of about 630 of the donors. An earlier analysis of 500 to 600 of the donors classified V segments as functional when productive rearrangements were above 56.7% and as segregating when the standard deviation between donors was above 5%. A statistical classification framework was developed to diagnose cytomegalovirus status using the catalog of TCR beta chain sequences. A later analysis assigned V and J genes by comparing TCR nucleotide sequences with IMGT/GENE-DB human TR gene sequences. The TCRdist pipeline was used in a later analysis to assign CDR3 sequences and most-parsimonious VDJ recombination scenarios. In a later analysis, each TCR beta chain was defined by its CDR3 amino acid sequence together with its V-gene family, and reads without a unique V-gene family were excluded. In a later analysis, around 650 highly shared, low-generation-probability nucleotide sequences were removed to address suspected cross-contamination and a sequencing artifact. In a later analysis, a clonal expansion index was calculated for each public chain from normalized within-repertoire ranks of inferred template counts. Generation probabilities in a later analysis came from a VDJ recombination model fitted to out-of-frame rearrangements, and those results were checked against IGoR. A later analysis scored TCR-TCR, TCR-HLA and TCR-CMV co-occurrence with hypergeometric tests, applying a repertoire-size bias correction to TCR pairs. False discovery rates were estimated in a later analysis by permuting HLA or CMV assignments 20 times. In a later analysis, co-occurring TCRs were grouped using DBSCAN, with TCRdist sequence similarity added in when clustering inside HLA-allele-positive subsets. Co-occurrence clustering excluded repertoires with fewer than 30,000 or more than 120,000 public chains, plus five with anomalous nucleotide sharing. Sourced from immuneACCESS, this table was stored by TCRdb with only in-frame sequences that have V and J called. A share of the clones is absent; for the studies checked, an unresolved V gene accounts for under half, and the remainder has no known explanation. Clone size and the V and J calls come from that table; the DNA yielded D and trimming. In all, the sample holds about 99,000 clones, and about 79% of those were seen once. The top ten clonotypes cover about 3.5% of the sample.

Trimming costs V 7 bases and J 4 bases, and their ends lie 17 bases apart. CDR1 MNHEY and CDR2 SVGAGI are derived from the germline V gene. The CDR3, from cysteine to phenylalanine, totals 15 residues. Only the CDR3 part of the read is kept: 45 bases, read in frame from the first base. General findings and caveats noted by the study authors: A cluster of highly shared sequence variants was judged likely to be a technical artifact of the sequencing pipeline. In vitro tests confirmed that a few of the cytomegalovirus-associated TCR beta chains recognize cytomegalovirus antigens. A later genetic analysis associated a missense DCLRE1C variant with V-gene and J-gene trimming of TCR beta chains, and an independent cohort replicated the association. Correlated functional status among segregating V segments might be attributable to linkage disequilibrium, but an unknown experimental factor could not be ruled out. Only TCR beta chains were sequenced in this cohort, and the absence of alpha or paired-chain data limited detectable features. Because some donors lacked HLA typing at each locus, the association tests relied only on the typed subset. According to a later genetic analysis, donors in an Asian-associated ancestry cluster had fewer N-insertions in productive TCRs than the approximately 700-donor mean. The earlier analysis of about 600 of the donors excluded 15 to 20 rarely observed V segments, including chromosome 9 orphons, because counts were too low. Sequencing depth was assumed to be roughly uniform across donors in the presence/absence analyses, though that assumption may not hold. When HLA alleles, especially DR and DQ, strongly co-occurred, attributing TCR associations to individual alleles was difficult. Some IMGT-functional V segments, including TRBV6-2 and TRBV6-3, could not be told apart with the 87-base-pair reads, so those segments were excluded. A later analysis found that TCR association rates varied across HLA loci, with DRB1 alleles showing the most associated TCRs and HLA-C alleles the fewest. A later analysis found that HLA-associated TCR beta chains were more clonally expanded and had lower generation probabilities than equally common non-associated chains. Most TCR sequences were seen in very few donors, while some public TCRs were found in many individuals. The study listed approximately 150 TCR beta chains as associated with cytomegalovirus. A later analysis reported that several top co-occurrence clusters appeared linked to parvovirus B19, influenza, CMV and Epstein-Barr virus. The classifier was reported to diagnose cytomegalovirus status with high specificity and sensitivity in both the original cohort and the validation cohort. A further reported finding was that TCR beta sequences accurately predicted the HLA-A and HLA-B alleles for most subjects in the first cohort. At a false discovery rate of 0.05, a later analysis linked about 16,000 TCR beta sequences to specific HLA alleles. A later analysis found that most CMV-associated TCR beta chains appeared HLA-restricted, with HLA associations seemingly driven largely by CMV exposure. According to the authors, the approach could potentially be generalized to other disease states and immunological phenotypes. In an earlier analysis of roughly 560 of the donors, most TCR beta V segments were observed in productive rearrangements about 87% or about 30% of the time, broadly matching IMGT annotations. The only immune exposure information available for the cohort was CMV serostatus.

In the case of this clone: No cognate antigen has been identified for it. Base qualities are missing; no much larger clone stands one base away.

The chain joins TRBV6-5 to TRBJ2-1; 6 matching bases give a weak D call of TRBD2. Sequencing input: PBMCs. This sequence originates from a male donor in good health and CMV-seropositive. The CDR3 region has the sequence CASKERDSFYNEQFF. In nucleotide form, the sequence is TGTGCCAGCAAGGAGAGGGACTCCTTTTACAATGAGCAGTTCTTC.